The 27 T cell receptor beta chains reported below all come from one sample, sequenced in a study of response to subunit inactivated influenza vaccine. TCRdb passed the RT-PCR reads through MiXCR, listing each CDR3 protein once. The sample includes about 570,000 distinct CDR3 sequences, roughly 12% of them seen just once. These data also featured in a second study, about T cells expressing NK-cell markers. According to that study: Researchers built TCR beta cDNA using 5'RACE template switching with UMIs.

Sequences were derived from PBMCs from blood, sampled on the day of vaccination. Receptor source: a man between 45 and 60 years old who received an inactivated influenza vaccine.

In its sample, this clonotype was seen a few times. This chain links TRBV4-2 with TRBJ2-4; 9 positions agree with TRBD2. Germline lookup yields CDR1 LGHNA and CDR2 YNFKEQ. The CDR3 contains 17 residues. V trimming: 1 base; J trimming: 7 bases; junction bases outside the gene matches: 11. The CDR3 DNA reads TGTGCCAGCAGCCAAGGGTTAGCGGGAGCCACAGGGAACATTCAGTACTTC. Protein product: CASSQGLAGATGNIQYF.

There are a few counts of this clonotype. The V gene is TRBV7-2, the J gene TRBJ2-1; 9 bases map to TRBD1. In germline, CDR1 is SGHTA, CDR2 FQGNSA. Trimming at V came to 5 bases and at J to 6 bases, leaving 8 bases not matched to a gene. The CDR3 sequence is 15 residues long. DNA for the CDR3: TGTGCCAGCAGCCGTAACAGGGGGCGCACCAATGAGCAGTTCTTC. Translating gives CASSRNRGRTNEQFF.

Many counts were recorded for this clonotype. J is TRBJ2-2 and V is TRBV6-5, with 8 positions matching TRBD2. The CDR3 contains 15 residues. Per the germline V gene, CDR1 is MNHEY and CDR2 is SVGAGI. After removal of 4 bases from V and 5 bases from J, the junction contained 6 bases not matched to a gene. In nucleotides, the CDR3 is TGTGCCAGCAGTTTCGGGGGGGCGGAGACCGGGGAGCTGTTTTTT. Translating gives CASSFGGAETGELFF.

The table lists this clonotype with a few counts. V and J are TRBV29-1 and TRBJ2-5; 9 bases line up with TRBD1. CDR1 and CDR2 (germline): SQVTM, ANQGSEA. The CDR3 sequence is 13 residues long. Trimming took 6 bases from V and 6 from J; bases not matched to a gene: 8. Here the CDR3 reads CSVGQGLMKTQYF. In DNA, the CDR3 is TGCAGCGTCGGACAGGGGTTGATGAAGACCCAGTACTTC.

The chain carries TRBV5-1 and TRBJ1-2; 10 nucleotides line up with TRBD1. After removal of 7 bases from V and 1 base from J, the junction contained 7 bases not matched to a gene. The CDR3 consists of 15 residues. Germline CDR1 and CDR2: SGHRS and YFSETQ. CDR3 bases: TGCGCCAGCCGATTAGGACAGGGGGGTAACTATGGCTACACCTTC. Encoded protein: CASRLGQGGNYGYTF.

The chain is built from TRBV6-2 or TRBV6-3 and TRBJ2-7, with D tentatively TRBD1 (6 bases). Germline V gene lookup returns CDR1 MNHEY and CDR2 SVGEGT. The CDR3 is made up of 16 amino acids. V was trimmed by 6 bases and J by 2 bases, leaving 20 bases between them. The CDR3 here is CASRHLTGGSTYEQYF. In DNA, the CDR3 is TGTGCCAGCAGACACCTGACAGGCGGATCTACCTACGAGCAGTACTTC.

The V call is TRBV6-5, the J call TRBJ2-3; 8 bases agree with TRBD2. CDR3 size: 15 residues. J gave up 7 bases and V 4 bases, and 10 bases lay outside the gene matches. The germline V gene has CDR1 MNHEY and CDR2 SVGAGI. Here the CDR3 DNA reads TGTGCCAGCAGTTCTCCACTAGCGGCTAGCAATACGCAGTATTTT. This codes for CASSSPLAASNTQYF.

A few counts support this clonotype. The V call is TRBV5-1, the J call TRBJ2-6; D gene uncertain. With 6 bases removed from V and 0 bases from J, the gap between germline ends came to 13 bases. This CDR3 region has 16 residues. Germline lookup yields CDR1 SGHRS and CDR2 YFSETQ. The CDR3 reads CASTPRGSSGANVLTF. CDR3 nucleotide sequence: TGCGCCAGCACCCCGAGAGGAAGCTCTGGGGCCAACGTCCTGACTTTC.

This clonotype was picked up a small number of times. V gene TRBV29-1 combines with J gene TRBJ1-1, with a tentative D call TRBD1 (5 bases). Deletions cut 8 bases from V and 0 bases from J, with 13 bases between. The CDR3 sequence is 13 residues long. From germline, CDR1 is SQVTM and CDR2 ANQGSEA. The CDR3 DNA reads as TGCAGCACTTCCGGGACGGTGAACACTGAAGCTTTCTTT. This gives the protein CSTSGTVNTEAFF.

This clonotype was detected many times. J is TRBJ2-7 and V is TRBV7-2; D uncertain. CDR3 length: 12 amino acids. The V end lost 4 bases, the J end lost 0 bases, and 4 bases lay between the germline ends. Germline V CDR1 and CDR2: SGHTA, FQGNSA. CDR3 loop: CASSYSSYEQYF. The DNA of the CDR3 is TGTGCCAGCAGCTATAGCTCCTACGAGCAGTACTTC. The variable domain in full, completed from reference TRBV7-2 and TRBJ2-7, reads GAGVSQSPSNKVTEKGKDVELRCDPISGHTALYWYRQSLGQGLEFLIYFQGNSAPDKSGLPSDRFSAERTGGSVSTLTIQRTQQEDSAVYLCASSYSSYEQYFGPGTRLTVT.

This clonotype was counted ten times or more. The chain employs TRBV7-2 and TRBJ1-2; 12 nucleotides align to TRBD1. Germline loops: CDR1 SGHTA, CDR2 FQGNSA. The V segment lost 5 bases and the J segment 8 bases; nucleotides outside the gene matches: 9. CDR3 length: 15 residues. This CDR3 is CASSPQTGQGAGYTF. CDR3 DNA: TGTGCCAGCAGCCCTCAAACGGGACAGGGGGCGGGCTACACCTTC.

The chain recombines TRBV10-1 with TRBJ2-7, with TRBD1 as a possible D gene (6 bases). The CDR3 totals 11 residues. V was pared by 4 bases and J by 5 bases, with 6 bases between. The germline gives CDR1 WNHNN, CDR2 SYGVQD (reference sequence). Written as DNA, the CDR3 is TGCGCCAGCAGTGGGACAGACGAGCAGTACTTC. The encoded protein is CASSGTDEQYF.

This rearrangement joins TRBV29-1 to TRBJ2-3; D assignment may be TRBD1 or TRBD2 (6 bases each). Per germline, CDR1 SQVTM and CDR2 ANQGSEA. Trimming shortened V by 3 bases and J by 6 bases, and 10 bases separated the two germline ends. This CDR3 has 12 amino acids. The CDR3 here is CSVDLGGDTQYF. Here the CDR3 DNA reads TGCAGCGTTGATTTAGGGGGGGATACGCAGTATTTT.

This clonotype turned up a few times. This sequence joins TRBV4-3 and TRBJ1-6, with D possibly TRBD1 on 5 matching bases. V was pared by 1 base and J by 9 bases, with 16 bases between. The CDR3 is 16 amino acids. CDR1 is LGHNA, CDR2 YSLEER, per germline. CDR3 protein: CASSQARPGNGSPLHF. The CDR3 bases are TGCGCCAGCAGCCAAGCCCGGCCAGGGAATGGTTCACCCCTCCACTTT.

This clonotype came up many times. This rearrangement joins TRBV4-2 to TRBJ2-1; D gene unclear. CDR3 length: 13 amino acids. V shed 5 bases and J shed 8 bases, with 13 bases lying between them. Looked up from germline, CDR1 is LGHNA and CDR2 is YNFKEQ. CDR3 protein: CASSYPGVDEQFF. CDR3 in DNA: TGTGCCAGCAGCTACCCCGGTGTCGATGAGCAGTTCTTC.

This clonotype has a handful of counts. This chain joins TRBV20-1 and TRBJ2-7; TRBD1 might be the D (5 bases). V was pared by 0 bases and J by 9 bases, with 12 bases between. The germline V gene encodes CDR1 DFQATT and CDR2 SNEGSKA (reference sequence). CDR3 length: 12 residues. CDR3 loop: CSARDDDQGQYF. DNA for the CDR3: TGCAGTGCTAGAGATGACGATCAGGGGCAGTACTTC.

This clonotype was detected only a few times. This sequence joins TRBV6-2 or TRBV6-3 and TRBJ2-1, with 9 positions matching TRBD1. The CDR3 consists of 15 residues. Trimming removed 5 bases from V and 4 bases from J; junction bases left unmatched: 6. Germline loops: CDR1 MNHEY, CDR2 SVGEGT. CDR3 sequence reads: CASSRDRAEYNEQFF. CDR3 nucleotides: TGTGCCAGCAGTAGGGACAGGGCGGAGTACAATGAGCAGTTCTTC.

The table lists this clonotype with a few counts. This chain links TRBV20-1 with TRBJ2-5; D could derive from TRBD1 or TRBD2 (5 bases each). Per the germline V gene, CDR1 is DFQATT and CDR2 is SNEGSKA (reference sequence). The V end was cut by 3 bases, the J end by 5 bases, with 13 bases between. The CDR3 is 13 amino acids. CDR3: CSASPWGGETQYF. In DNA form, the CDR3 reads TGCAGTGCTAGTCCTTGGGGCGGGGAGACCCAGTACTTC.

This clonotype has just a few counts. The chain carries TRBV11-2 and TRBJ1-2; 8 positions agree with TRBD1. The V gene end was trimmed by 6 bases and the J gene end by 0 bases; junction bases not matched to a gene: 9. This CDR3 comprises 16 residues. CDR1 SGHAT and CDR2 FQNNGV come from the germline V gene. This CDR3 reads CASRRTGKRPNYGYTF. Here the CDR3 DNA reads TGTGCCAGCAGAAGGACAGGGAAAAGGCCTAACTATGGCTACACCTTC.

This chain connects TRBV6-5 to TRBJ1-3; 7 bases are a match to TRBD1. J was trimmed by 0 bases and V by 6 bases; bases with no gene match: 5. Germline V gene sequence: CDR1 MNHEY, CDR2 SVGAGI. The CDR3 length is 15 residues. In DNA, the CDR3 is TGTGCCAGCAGATACAGGACAGGCTCTGGAAACACCATATATTTT. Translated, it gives CASRYRTGSGNTIYF.

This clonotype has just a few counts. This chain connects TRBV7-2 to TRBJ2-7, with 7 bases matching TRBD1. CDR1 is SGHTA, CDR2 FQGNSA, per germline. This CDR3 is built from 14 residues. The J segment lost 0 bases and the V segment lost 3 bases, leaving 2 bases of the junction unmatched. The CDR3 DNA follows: TGTGCCAGCAGCTTGGGACAGCGCTCCTACGAGCAGTACTTC. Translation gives CASSLGQRSYEQYF.

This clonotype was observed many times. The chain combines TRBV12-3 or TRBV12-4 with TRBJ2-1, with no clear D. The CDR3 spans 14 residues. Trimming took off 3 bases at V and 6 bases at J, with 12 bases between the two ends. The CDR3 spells CASSFSQPFNEQFF. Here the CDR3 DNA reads TGTGCCAGCAGTTTCTCACAGCCTTTCAATGAGCAGTTCTTC.

This chain's CDR3 is CASSSGPLQETQYF. In DNA form, the CDR3 reads TGTGCCAGCAGCTCGGGACCACTCCAGGAGACCCAGTACTTC. The rearrangement links TRBV5-5 to TRBJ2-5; either TRBD1 or TRBD2 may fit D (5 bases each). Trimming removed 3 bases from V and 5 bases from J, with 14 bases in between. The CDR3 loop spans 14 amino acids. The germline gives CDR1 SGHKS, CDR2 YYEKEE (reference sequence).

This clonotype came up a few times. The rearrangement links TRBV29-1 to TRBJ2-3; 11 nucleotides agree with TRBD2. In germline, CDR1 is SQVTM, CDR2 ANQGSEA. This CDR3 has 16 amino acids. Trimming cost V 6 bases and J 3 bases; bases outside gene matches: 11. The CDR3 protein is CSVAGTSGRSTDTQYF. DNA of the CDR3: TGCAGCGTAGCCGGGACTAGCGGTCGATCGACAGATACGCAGTATTTT.

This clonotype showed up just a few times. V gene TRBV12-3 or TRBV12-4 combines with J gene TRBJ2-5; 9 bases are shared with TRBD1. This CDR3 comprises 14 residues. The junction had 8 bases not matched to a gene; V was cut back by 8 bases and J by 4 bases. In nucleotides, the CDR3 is TGTGCCAGCGGTCCGGGACAGGGAATAGAGACCCAGTACTTC. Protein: CASGPGQGIETQYF.

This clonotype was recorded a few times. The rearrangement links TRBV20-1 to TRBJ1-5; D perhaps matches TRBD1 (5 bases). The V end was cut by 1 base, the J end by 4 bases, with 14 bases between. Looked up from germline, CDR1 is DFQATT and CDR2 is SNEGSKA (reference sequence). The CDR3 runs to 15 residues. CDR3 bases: TGCAGTGCTAGAGGTACGGGGGTGTGGAATCAGCCCCAGCATTTT. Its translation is CSARGTGVWNQPQHF.

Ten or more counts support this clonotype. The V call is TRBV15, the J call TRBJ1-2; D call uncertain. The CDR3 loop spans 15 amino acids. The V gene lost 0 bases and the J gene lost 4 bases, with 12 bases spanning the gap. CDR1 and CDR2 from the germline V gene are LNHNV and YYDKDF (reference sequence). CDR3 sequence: CATSRDPSPIYGYTF. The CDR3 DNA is TGTGCCACCAGCAGAGATCCGTCACCGATCTATGGCTACACCTTC. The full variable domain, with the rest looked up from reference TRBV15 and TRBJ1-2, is DAMVIQNPRYQVTQFGKPVTLSCSQTLNHNVMYWYQQKSSQAPKLLFHYYDKDFNNEADTPDNFQSRRPNTSFCFLDIRSPGLGDTAMYLCATSRDPSPIYGYTFGSGTRLTVV.